The 7 T cell receptor beta chains given below trace back to one sample, sequenced in a study of blood T cell repertoires in COVID-19. Sequencing was performed with immunoSEQ multiplex PCR; in TCRdb, only in-frame clones are kept and a portion is missing. The data show roughly 50,000 clones, 75% to 95% seen once. The sample was peripheral blood. These receptor sequences come from a woman aged 40 to 50 with active COVID-19.

The chain combines TRBV29-1 with TRBJ1-1, with no clear D. This CDR3 spans 17 amino acids. The germline V gene encodes CDR1 SQVTM and CDR2 ANQGSEA. Trimming pared 4 bases from V and 6 bases from J, leaving 27 bases between. The CDR3 bases are TGCAGCGTTGTTGACCCCGGGTACTCCGGTGAGGCTGCTGAAGCTTTCTTT. Protein product: CSVVDPGYSGEAAEAFF.

J is TRBJ2-3 and V is TRBV10-3; TRBD2 matches 13 bases. The V gene's germline CDR1 is ENHRY and CDR2 SYGVKD. The J segment lost 6 bases and the V segment lost 4 bases, leaving 4 bases of the junction unmatched. The CDR3 consists of 15 residues. The DNA of the CDR3 is TGTGCCATCAGTGGAACTAGCGGGGGGGATGATACGCAGTATTTT. It is translated as CAISGTSGGDDTQYF.

The rearrangement joins TRBV7-2 to TRBJ2-4, with 12 positions matching TRBD2. Germline V lookup: CDR1 SGHTA, CDR2 FQGNSA. The CDR3 is 17 amino acids. Trimming took 4 bases from V and 12 from J; bases not matched to a gene: 16. The CDR3 nucleotides read TGTGCCAGCAGCTCTCACTCGTCTCCGACTAGCGGGGGTTATCAGTACTTC. It specifies CASSSHSSPTSGGYQYF.

The chain joins TRBV6-1 to TRBJ1-1; D may be TRBD1 (6 bases). V was cut by 0 bases and J by 6 bases, with 14 bases left in between. Per the germline V gene, CDR1 is MNHNS and CDR2 is SASEGT. This CDR3 has 15 residues. CDR3 residues: CASSEAGGGASEAFF. The CDR3 DNA sequence: TGTGCCAGCAGTGAAGCTGGAGGGGGGGCCTCTGAAGCTTTCTTT.

CDR3 in DNA: TGTGCCAGCAGCTTAGCGGTGGGGGCCGGAGAGACCCAGTACTTC. Translated, it gives CASSLAVGAGETQYF. The rearrangement uses TRBV7-9 and TRBJ2-5; tentatively, D is TRBD1 (6 bases). Germline assignment: CDR1 SEHNR and CDR2 FQNEAQ (reference sequence). Trimming took off 0 bases at V and 4 bases at J, with 12 bases between the two ends. The CDR3 runs 15 residues.

The chain has TRBV11-3 and TRBJ2-1; 7 positions agree with TRBD1. The V gene end was trimmed by 1 base and the J gene end by 3 bases; junction bases not matched to a gene: 3. CDR1 and CDR2 from the germline V gene are SGHNT and YENEEA. The length of the CDR3 is 15 residues. The CDR3 coding sequence is TGTGCCAGCAGCTTAGTGGGACAGAGCTACAATGAGCAGTTCTTC. This sequence encodes CASSLVGQSYNEQFF.

The V and J genes are TRBV3-1 (or the pseudogene TRBV3-2) and TRBJ2-2; D is unresolved. The CDR3 sequence is 14 residues long. With 1 base removed from V and 6 bases from J, the gap between germline ends came to 9 bases. The germline CDR1 and CDR2 sequences are LGHDT and YNNKEL (reference sequence). Here the CDR3 reads CASSQGRASGELFF. CDR3 DNA: TGTGCCAGCAGCCAAGGCCGCGCGTCCGGGGAGCTGTTTTTT.